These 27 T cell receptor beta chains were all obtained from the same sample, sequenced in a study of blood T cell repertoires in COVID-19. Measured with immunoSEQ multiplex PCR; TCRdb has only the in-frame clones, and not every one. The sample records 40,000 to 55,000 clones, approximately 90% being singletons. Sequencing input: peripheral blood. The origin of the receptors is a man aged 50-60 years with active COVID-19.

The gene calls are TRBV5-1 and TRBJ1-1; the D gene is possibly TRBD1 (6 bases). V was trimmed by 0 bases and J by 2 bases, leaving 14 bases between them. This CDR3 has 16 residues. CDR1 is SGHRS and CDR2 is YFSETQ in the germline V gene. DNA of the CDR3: TGCGCCAGCAGCTTGGAGGGCAGGGGTTATAACACTGAAGCTTTCTTT. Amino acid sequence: CASSLEGRGYNTEAFF.

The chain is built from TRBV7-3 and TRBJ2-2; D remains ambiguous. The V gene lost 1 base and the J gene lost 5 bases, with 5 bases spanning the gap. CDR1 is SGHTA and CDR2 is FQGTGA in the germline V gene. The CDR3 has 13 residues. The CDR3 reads CASSLIRTGELFF. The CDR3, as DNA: TGTGCCAGCAGCTTAATTAGAACCGGGGAGCTGTTTTTT.

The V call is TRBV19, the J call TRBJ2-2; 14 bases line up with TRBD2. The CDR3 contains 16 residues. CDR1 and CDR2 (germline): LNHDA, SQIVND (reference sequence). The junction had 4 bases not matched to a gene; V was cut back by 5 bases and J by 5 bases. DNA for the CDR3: TGTGCCAGTAGTCCGGGACTAGCGGGAGTTACCGGGGAGCTGTTTTTT. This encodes CASSPGLAGVTGELFF.

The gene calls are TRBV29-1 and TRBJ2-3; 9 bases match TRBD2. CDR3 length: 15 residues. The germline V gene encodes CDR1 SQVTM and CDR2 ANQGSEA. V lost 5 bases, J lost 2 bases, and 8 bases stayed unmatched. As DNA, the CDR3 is TGCAGCGTTTCGGTAGCGGGGGCGGCCACAGATACGCAGTATTTT. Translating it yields CSVSVAGAATDTQYF.

CDR3: CASSESGRNIQYF. The CDR3 coding sequence is TGTGCCAGCAGTGAATCCGGGAGAAACATTCAGTACTTC. The chain links TRBV6-1 to TRBJ2-4; possible D gene TRBD2, 6 bases. Deletions cut 2 bases from V and 6 bases from J, with 8 bases between. Germline V CDR1 and CDR2: MNHNS, SASEGT. The CDR3 extends over 13 amino acids.

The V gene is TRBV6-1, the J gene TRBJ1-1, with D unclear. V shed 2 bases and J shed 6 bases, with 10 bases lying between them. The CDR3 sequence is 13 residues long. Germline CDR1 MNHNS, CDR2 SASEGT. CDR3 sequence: CASSETGWAEAFF. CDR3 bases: TGTGCCAGCAGTGAAACGGGTTGGGCTGAAGCTTTCTTT.

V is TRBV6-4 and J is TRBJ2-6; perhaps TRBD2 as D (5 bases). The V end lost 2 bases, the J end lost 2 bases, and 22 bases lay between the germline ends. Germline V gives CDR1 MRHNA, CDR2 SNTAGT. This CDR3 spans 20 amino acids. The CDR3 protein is CASSDKPYTGYKPGANVLTF. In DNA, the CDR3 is TGTGCCAGCAGTGACAAGCCCTATACGGGGTATAAGCCTGGGGCCAACGTCCTGACTTTC.

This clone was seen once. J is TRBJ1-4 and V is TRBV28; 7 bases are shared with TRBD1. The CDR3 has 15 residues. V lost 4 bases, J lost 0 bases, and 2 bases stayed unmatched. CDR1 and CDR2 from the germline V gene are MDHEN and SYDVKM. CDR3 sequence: CASSSTGATNEKLFF. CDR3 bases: TGTGCCAGCAGTTCAACAGGGGCAACTAATGAAAAACTGTTTTTT.

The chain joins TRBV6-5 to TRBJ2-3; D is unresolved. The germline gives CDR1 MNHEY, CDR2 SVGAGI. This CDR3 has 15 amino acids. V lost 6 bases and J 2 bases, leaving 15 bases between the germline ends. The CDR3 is CASRATSPNTDTQYF. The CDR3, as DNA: TGTGCCAGCAGAGCGACGTCCCCGAACACAGATACGCAGTATTTT.

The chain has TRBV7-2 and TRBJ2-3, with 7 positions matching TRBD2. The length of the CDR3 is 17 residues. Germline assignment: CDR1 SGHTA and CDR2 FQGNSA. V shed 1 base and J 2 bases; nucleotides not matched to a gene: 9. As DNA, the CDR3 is TGTGCCAGCAGCTTAGGAGGCGGGAGTCATTTCACAGATACGCAGTATTTT. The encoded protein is CASSLGGGSHFTDTQYF.

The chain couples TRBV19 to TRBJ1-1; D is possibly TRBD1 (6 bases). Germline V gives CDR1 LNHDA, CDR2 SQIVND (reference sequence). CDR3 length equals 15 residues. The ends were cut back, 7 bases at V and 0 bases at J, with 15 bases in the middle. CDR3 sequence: CASTKTGHLNTEAFF. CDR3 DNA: TGTGCCAGTACCAAAACGGGACATTTGAACACTGAAGCTTTCTTT. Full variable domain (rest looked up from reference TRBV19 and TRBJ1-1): DGGITQSPKYLFRKEGQNVTLSCEQNLNHDAMYWYRQDPGQGLRLIYYSQIVNDFQKGDIAEGYSVSREKKESFPLTVTSAQKNPTAFYLCASTKTGHLNTEAFFGQGTRLTVV.

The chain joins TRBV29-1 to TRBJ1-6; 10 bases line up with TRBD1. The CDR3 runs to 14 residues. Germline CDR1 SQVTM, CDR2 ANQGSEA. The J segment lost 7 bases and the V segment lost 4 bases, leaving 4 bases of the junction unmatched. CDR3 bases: TGCAGCGTTGGGACGGGACAGGGGAATTCACCCCTCCACTTT. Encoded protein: CSVGTGQGNSPLHF.

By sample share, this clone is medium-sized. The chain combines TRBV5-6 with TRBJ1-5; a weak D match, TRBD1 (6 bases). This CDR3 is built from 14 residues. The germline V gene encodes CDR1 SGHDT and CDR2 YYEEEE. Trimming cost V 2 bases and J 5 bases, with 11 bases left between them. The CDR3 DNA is TGTGCCAGCAGCTTACAGGGAATCCATCAGCCCCAGCATTTT. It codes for CASSLQGIHQPQHF.

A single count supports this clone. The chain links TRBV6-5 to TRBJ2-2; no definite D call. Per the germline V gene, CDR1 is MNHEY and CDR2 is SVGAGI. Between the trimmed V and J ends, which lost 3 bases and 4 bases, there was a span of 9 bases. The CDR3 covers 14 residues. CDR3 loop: CASSYRSSTGELFF. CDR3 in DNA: TGTGCCAGCAGTTATCGCTCGAGCACCGGGGAGCTGTTTTTT.

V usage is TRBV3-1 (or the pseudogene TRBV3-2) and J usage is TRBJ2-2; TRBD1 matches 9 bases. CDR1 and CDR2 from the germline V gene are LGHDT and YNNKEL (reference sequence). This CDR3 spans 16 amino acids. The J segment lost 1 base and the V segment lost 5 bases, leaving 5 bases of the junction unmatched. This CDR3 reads CASSSYRGLNTGELFF. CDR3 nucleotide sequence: TGTGCCAGCAGCTCGTACAGGGGGCTGAACACCGGGGAGCTGTTTTTT.

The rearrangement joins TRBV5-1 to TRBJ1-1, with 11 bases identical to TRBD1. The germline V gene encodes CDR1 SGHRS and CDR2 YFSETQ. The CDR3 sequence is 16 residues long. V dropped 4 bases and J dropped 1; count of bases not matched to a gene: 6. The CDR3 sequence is CASSPRTGGGNTEAFF. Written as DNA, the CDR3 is TGCGCCAGCAGCCCCCGGACAGGGGGCGGGAACACTGAAGCTTTCTTT.

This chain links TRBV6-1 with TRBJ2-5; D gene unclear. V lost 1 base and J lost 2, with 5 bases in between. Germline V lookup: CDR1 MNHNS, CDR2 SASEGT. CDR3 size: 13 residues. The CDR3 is CASSEEAQETQYF. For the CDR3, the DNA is TGTGCCAGCAGTGAAGAAGCGCAAGAGACCCAGTACTTC.

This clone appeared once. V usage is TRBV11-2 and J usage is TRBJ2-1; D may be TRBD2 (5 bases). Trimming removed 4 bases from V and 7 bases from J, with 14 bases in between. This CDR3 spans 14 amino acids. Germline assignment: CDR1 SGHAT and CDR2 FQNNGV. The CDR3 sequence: CASSSGGSKNEQFF. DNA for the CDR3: TGTGCCAGCAGCTCTGGCGGGTCAAAGAATGAGCAGTTCTTC.

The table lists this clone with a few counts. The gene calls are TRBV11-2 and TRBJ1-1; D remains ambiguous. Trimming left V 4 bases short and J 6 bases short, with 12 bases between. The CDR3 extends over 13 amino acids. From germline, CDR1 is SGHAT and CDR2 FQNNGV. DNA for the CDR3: TGTGCCAGCAGCTCTGTATTCAGTGCTGAAGCTTTCTTT. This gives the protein CASSSVFSAEAFF.

As DNA, the CDR3 is TGTGCCAGTAGTACAGGCTACCAAGAGACCCAGTACTTC. Encoded protein: CASSTGYQETQYF. The chain combines TRBV19 with TRBJ2-5, with D hard to call. The CDR3 is 13 amino acids. V gave up 4 bases and J gave up 0 bases, with 6 bases separating them. CDR1 is LNHDA, CDR2 SQIVND, per germline (reference sequence).

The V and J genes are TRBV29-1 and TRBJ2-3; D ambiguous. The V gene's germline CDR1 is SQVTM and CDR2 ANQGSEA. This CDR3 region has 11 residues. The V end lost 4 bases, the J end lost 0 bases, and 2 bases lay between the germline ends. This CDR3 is CSVASTDTQYF. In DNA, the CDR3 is TGCAGCGTTGCTAGCACAGATACGCAGTATTTT.

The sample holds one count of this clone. The CDR3 protein is CASRDSQITGELFF. In DNA form, the CDR3 reads TGCGCCAGCCGGGACAGCCAGATCACCGGGGAGCTGTTTTTT. The chain joins TRBV5-1 to TRBJ2-2, with TRBD1 matching over 7 bases. Germline CDR1 is SGHRS and CDR2 is YFSETQ. The CDR3 has 14 amino acids. Unmatched junction bases numbered 7, after V lost 7 bases and J lost 4 bases.

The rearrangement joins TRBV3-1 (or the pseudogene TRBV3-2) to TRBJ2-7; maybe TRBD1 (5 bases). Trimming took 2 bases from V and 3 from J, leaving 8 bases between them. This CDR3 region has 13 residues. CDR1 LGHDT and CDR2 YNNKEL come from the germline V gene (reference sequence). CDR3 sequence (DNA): TGTGCCAGCAGCCAAAGGGGTAGCTACGAGCAGTACTTC. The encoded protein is CASSQRGSYEQYF.

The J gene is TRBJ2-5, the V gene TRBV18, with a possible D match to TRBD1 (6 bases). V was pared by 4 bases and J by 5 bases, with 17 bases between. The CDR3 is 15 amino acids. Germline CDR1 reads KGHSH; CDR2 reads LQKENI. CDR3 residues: CASSLDPQGQETQYF. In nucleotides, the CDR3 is TGTGCCAGCTCACTCGACCCTCAGGGGCAGGAGACCCAGTACTTC.

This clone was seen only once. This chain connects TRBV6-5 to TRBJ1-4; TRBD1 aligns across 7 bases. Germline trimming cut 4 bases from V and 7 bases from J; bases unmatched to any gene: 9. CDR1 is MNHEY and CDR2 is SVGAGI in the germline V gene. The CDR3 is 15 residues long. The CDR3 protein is CASSSQTGRREKLFF. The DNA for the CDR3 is TGTGCCAGCAGTTCCCAGACAGGGAGGCGTGAAAAACTGTTTTTT.

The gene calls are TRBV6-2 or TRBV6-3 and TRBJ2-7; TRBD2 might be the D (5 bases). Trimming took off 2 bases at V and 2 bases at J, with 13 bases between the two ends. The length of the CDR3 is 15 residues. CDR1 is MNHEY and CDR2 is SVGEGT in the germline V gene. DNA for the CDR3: TGTGCCAGCAGTTACCCGAGGACTGGTACCTACGAGCAGTACTTC. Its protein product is CASSYPRTGTYEQYF.

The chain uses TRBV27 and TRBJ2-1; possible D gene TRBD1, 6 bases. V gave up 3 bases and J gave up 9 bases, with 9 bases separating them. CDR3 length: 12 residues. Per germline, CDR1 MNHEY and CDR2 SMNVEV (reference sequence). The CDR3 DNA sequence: TGTGCCAGCAGTTTCCAGGGGACTGAGCAGTTCTTC. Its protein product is CASSFQGTEQFF.